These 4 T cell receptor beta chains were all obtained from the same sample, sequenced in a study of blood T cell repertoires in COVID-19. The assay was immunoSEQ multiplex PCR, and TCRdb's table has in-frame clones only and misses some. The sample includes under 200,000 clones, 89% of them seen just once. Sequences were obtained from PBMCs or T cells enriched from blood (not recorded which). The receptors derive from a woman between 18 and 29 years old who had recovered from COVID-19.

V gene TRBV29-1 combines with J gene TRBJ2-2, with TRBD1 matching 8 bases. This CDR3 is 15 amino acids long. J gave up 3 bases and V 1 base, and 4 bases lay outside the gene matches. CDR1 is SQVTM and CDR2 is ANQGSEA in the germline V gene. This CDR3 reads CSVEVLDRDTGELFF. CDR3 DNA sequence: TGCAGCGTTGAAGTATTGGACAGGGACACCGGGGAGCTGTTTTTT.

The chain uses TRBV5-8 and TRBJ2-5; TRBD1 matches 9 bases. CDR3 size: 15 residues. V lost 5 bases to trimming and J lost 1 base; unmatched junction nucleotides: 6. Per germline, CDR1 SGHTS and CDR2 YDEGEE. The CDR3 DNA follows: TGTGCCAGCAGTCGCGGGACAGGGACCCAAGAGACCCAGTACTTC. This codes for CASSRGTGTQETQYF.

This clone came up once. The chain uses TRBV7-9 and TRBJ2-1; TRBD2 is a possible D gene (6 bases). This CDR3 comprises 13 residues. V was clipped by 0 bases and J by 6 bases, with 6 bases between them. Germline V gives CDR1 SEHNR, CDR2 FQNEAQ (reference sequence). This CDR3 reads CASSLASGNEQFF. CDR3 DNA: TGTGCCAGCAGCTTAGCTAGCGGCAATGAGCAGTTCTTC.

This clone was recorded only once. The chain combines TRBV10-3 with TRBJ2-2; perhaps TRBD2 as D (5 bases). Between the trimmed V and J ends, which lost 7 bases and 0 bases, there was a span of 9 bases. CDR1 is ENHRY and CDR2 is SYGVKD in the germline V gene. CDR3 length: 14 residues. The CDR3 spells CAIMVASNTGELFF. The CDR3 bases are TGTGCCATCATGGTAGCGTCGAACACCGGGGAGCTGTTTTTT.